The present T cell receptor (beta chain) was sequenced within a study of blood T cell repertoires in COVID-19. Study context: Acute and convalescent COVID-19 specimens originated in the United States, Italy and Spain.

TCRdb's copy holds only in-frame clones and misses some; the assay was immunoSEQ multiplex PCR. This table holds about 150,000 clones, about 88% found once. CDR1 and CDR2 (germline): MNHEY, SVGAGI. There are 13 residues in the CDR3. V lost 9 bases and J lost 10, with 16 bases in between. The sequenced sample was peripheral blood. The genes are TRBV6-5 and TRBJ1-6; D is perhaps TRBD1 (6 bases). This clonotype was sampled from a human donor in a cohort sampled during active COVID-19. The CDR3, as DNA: TGTGCCAGTAAACAGGGAGTGGAGTCACCCCTCCACTTT. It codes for CASKQGVESPLHF.